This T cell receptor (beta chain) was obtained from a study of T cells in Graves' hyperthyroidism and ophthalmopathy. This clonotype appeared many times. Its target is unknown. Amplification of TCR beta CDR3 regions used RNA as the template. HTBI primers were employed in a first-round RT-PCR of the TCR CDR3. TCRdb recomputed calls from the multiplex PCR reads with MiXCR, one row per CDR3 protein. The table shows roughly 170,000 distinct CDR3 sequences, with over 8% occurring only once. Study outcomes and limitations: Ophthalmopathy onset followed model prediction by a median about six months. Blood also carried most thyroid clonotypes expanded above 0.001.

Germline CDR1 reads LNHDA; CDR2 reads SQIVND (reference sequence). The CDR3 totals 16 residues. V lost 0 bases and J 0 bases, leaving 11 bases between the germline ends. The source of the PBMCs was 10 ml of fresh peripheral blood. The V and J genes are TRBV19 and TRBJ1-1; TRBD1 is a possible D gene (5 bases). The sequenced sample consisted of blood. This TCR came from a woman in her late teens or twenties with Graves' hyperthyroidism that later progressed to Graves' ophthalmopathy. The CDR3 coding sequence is TGTGCCAGTAGTATAGAGGAGGGGACCATGAACACTGAAGCTTTCTTT. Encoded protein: CASSIEEGTMNTEAFF. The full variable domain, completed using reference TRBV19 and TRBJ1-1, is DGGITQSPKYLFRKEGQNVTLSCEQNLNHDAMYWYRQDPGQGLRLIYYSQIVNDFQKGDIAEGYSVSREKKESFPLTVTSAQKNPTAFYLCASSIEEGTMNTEAFFGQGTRLTVV.